Reported below is one T cell receptor (beta chain). The target antigen is unknown. This sample was taken from a study of cytomegalovirus exposure and HLA in healthy donors. J gave up 12 bases and V 0 bases, and 9 bases lay outside the gene matches. The CDR3 spans 15 residues. CDR1 and CDR2 (germline): LNHNV, YYDKDF (reference sequence). Study-level findings and limits: With later analysis, a missense DCLRE1C variant became linked to TCR beta V- and J-gene trimming. Among TCR sequences, most were rare, though some public TCRs appeared in many donors.

The PCR made use of 60 Vbeta and 13 Jbeta primers. Produced via immunoSEQ multiplex PCR; TCRdb's table is partial and in-frame only. The sample holds about 82,000 clones, more than 60% seen once. Sample: PBMCs. The chain employs TRBV15 and TRBJ2-1, with TRBD2 identical over 9 bases. The receptor's source is a human donor in good health. CDR3 sequence reads: CATSRDGSSGVRQFF. The CDR3, as DNA: TGTGCCACCAGCAGAGATGGGTCTAGCGGGGTTAGGCAGTTCTTC.